A selection of T cell receptor beta chains follows, all from one sample in a study of Ad26.COV2.S vaccination and SARS-CoV-2 variants. Generated by immunoSEQ multiplex PCR, the TCRdb table keeps only in-frame clones and is missing some. The table has roughly 40,000 clones, 65% to 90% seen once. This specimen consisted of peripheral blood, obtained after recovery from COVID-19. The receptor set was obtained from a human donor who had recovered from COVID-19. Both conserved end residues are part of each CDR3. A D gene is named only where the DNA matches it firmly. Rows give clone size only sometimes, using once, few, many, or a class for an expanded clone.

v_gene: TRBV7-3; d_gene: TRBD2; j_gene: TRBJ2-1; abundance: NA; CDR3nt: TGTGCCAGCAGCCAGCTAGCGGGGGTGTCCTACAATGAGCAGTTCTTC; CDR3aa: CASSQLAGVSYNEQFF
v_gene: TRBV6-5; d_gene: NA; j_gene: TRBJ1-5; abundance: NA; CDR3nt: TGTGCCAGCAGTTATCCAGGGTCAGGGCAGCCCCAGCATTTT; CDR3aa: CASSYPGSGQPQHF
v_gene: TRBV10-3; d_gene: NA; j_gene: TRBJ2-1; abundance: once; CDR3nt: TGTGCCATCGGAGGGCTCTCCCTGGGTTACAATGAGCAGTTCTTC; CDR3aa: CAIGGLSLGYNEQFF
v_gene: TRBV7-3; d_gene: TRBD1; j_gene: TRBJ1-6; abundance: NA; CDR3nt: TGTGCCAGCAGCTTAGCTGGGACAGGGGGGGAACCCCTCCACTTT; CDR3aa: CASSLAGTGGEPLHF
v_gene: TRBV14; d_gene: NA; j_gene: TRBJ2-3; abundance: NA; CDR3nt: TGTGCCAGCAGCCAATCCGGTGGTACTCCTTCCGATACGCAGTATTTT; CDR3aa: CASSQSGGTPSDTQYF
v_gene: TRBV24-1; d_gene: TRBD2; j_gene: TRBJ2-1; abundance: NA; CDR3nt: TGTGCCACCAGTGGACTAGCCAATGAGCAGTTCTTC; CDR3aa: CATSGLANEQFF
v_gene: TRBV10-3; d_gene: TRBD2; j_gene: TRBJ2-3; abundance: NA; CDR3nt: TGTGCCATCAGTGTACAGTCACTAGCGGGAATATCAGATACGCAGTATTTT; CDR3aa: CAISVQSLAGISDTQYF
v_gene: TRBV10-2; d_gene: TRBD1; j_gene: TRBJ2-7; abundance: once; CDR3nt: TGCGCCAGCAGCCTGACCGGGACAGGGGATTTCGAGCAGTACTTC; CDR3aa: CASSLTGTGDFEQYF
v_gene: TRBV12-5; d_gene: TRBD2; j_gene: TRBJ2-5; abundance: NA; CDR3nt: TGTGCTTCAACCTCGACTAGCGGGCAAGAGACCCAGTACTTC; CDR3aa: CASTSTSGQETQYF
v_gene: TRBV10-1; d_gene: NA; j_gene: TRBJ2-5; abundance: NA; CDR3nt: TGCGCCAGCAACCAAGAGACCCAGTACTTC; CDR3aa: CASNQETQYF
v_gene: TRBV3-1/TRBV3-2; d_gene: TRBD1; j_gene: TRBJ2-5; abundance: once; CDR3nt: TGTGCCAGCAGCCAAGCAGGGGGCCAAGAGACCCAGTACTTC; CDR3aa: CASSQAGGQETQYF
v_gene: TRBV6-5; d_gene: TRBD1; j_gene: TRBJ1-1; abundance: once; CDR3nt: TGTGCCAGCATGCGCAACAGGGGGCATACTGAAGCTTTCTTT; CDR3aa: CASMRNRGHTEAFF
v_gene: TRBV2; d_gene: TRBD1; j_gene: TRBJ2-7; abundance: few; CDR3nt: TGTGCCAGCAGTGCAACAGGGGCGTACGAGCAGTACTTC; CDR3aa: CASSATGAYEQYF
v_gene: TRBV7-9; d_gene: NA; j_gene: TRBJ1-2; abundance: NA; CDR3nt: TGTGCCAGCACCCAAGGGAGGGGAGACTATGGCTACACCTTC; CDR3aa: CASTQGRGDYGYTF
v_gene: TRBV12-3/TRBV12-4; d_gene: NA; j_gene: TRBJ1-3; abundance: few; CDR3nt: TGTGCCAGCAGTTTACCTGGAAACACCATATATTTT; CDR3aa: CASSLPGNTIYF
v_gene: TRBV24-1; d_gene: NA; j_gene: TRBJ2-3; abundance: few; CDR3nt: TGTGCCACCAGTGTTACGGCGGGTCGCACAGATACGCAGTATTTT; CDR3aa: CATSVTAGRTDTQYF
v_gene: TRBV6-6; d_gene: NA; j_gene: TRBJ1-1; abundance: NA; CDR3nt: TGTGCCAGCAGGCACCAAACAGGGTTGAACACTGAAGCTTTCTTT; CDR3aa: CASRHQTGLNTEAFF
v_gene: TRBV2; d_gene: TRBD1; j_gene: TRBJ2-7; abundance: NA; CDR3nt: TGTGCCAGCAGAGCCGGGACAGGGGGCTTAGACGAGCAGTACTTC; CDR3aa: CASRAGTGGLDEQYF
v_gene: TRBV7-9; d_gene: NA; j_gene: TRBJ1-2; abundance: few; CDR3nt: TGTGCCAGCAGCTCCCTCCGGGGGCCCGGGGAGGGCTACACCTTC; CDR3aa: CASSSLRGPGEGYTF
v_gene: TRBV5-6; d_gene: NA; j_gene: TRBJ1-5; abundance: NA; CDR3nt: TGTGCCAGCAGCGGAAGGTCCTACAATCAGCCCCAGCATTTT; CDR3aa: CASSGRSYNQPQHF
v_gene: TRBV19; d_gene: TRBD1; j_gene: TRBJ1-3; abundance: NA; CDR3nt: TGTGCCAGTACCGGACAGGGGGGAAACACCATATATTTT; CDR3aa: CASTGQGGNTIYF
v_gene: TRBV19; d_gene: TRBD1; j_gene: TRBJ1-1; abundance: NA; CDR3nt: TGTGCCAGTAGTATAGATGCGGACAGGGCCACTGAAGCTTTCTTT; CDR3aa: CASSIDADRATEAFF
v_gene: TRBV4-2; d_gene: NA; j_gene: TRBJ1-3; abundance: NA; CDR3nt: TGTGCCAGCAGCCAAGGTTGGAACACTGGAAACACCATATATTTT; CDR3aa: CASSQGWNTGNTIYF
v_gene: TRBV5-1; d_gene: NA; j_gene: TRBJ2-7; abundance: NA; CDR3nt: TGCGCCAGCAGCTTGGTCGGGGTTGAGACAGCTCTCCTACCCGAGCAGTACTTC; CDR3aa: CASSLVGVETALLPEQYF
v_gene: TRBV3-1/TRBV3-2; d_gene: TRBD1; j_gene: TRBJ2-5; abundance: NA; CDR3nt: TGTGCCAGCAGCCAAGCCACAGGGGGGAGAGAGACCCAGTACTTC; CDR3aa: CASSQATGGRETQYF
v_gene: TRBV28; d_gene: NA; j_gene: TRBJ2-1; abundance: NA; CDR3nt: TGTGCCAGCAGTGAGGCGGGTAGGGCCAATGAGCAGTTCTTC; CDR3aa: CASSEAGRANEQFF
v_gene: TRBV7-9; d_gene: NA; j_gene: TRBJ2-3; abundance: NA; CDR3nt: TGTGCCAGCAGCTTAGGGGGCGCGGTAGCCACAGATACGCAGTATTTT; CDR3aa: CASSLGGAVATDTQYF
v_gene: TRBV28; d_gene: NA; j_gene: TRBJ2-1; abundance: few; CDR3nt: TGTGCCAGCAGCCAAGGGCACGCGGGGCTAGAGAATGAGCAGTTCTTC; CDR3aa: CASSQGHAGLENEQFF
v_gene: TRBV6-5; d_gene: NA; j_gene: TRBJ2-3; abundance: NA; CDR3nt: TGTGCCAGCCAAGGACAGCCATCCGTCTCAGATACGCAGTATTTT; CDR3aa: CASQGQPSVSDTQYF
v_gene: TRBV5-6; d_gene: NA; j_gene: TRBJ1-4; abundance: NA; CDR3nt: TGTGCCAGCAGCTCCCGGGGTCCGGGTGTTGAAAAACTGTTTTTT; CDR3aa: CASSSRGPGVEKLFF
v_gene: TRBV5-1; d_gene: NA; j_gene: TRBJ2-2; abundance: NA; CDR3nt: TGCGCCAGCAACCAGGGTTGGACCGGGGAGCTGTTTTTT; CDR3aa: CASNQGWTGELFF
v_gene: TRBV7-2; d_gene: TRBD2; j_gene: TRBJ2-1; abundance: few; CDR3nt: TGTGCCAGCAGCCTGGCTAGCGGGAGGGGGTACAATGAGCAGTTCTTC; CDR3aa: CASSLASGRGYNEQFF
v_gene: TRBV19; d_gene: TRBD1; j_gene: TRBJ1-1; abundance: NA; CDR3nt: TGTGCCAGTAGTAAGACAGGGGTTAACACTGAAGCTTTCTTT; CDR3aa: CASSKTGVNTEAFF
v_gene: TRBV24-1; d_gene: TRBD1; j_gene: TRBJ2-1; abundance: NA; CDR3nt: TGTGCCACCAGTGCCATCGGACAGGATTACAATGAGCAGTTCTTC; CDR3aa: CATSAIGQDYNEQFF
v_gene: TRBV24-1; d_gene: NA; j_gene: TRBJ2-3; abundance: once; CDR3nt: TGTGCCACCAAGGACAGCGGACACACAGATACGCAGTATTTT; CDR3aa: CATKDSGHTDTQYF
v_gene: TRBV13; d_gene: TRBD2; j_gene: TRBJ2-3; abundance: NA; CDR3nt: TGTGCCAGCAGCTTAGGACTAGCGGGGGACACAGATACGCAGTATTTT; CDR3aa: CASSLGLAGDTDTQYF
v_gene: TRBV7-9; d_gene: TRBD1; j_gene: TRBJ2-1; abundance: NA; CDR3nt: TGTGCCAGCAGCTTAGTAGGGGGCCCCTACAATGAGCAGTTCTTC; CDR3aa: CASSLVGGPYNEQFF
v_gene: TRBV5-1; d_gene: NA; j_gene: TRBJ1-2; abundance: NA; CDR3nt: TGCGCCAGCAGCTTGGCAGGGAACCCAAGCTACACCTTC; CDR3aa: CASSLAGNPSYTF
v_gene: TRBV29-1; d_gene: NA; j_gene: TRBJ2-5; abundance: NA; CDR3nt: TGCAGCGTTTATCTCCGGAGTTTGGAGACCCAGTACTTC; CDR3aa: CSVYLRSLETQYF
v_gene: TRBV6-5; d_gene: NA; j_gene: TRBJ2-1; abundance: NA; CDR3nt: TGTGCCAGCAGTTACTCAAGAGAGGGGTGGATGAATGAGCAGTTCTTC; CDR3aa: CASSYSREGWMNEQFF
v_gene: TRBV7-9; d_gene: NA; j_gene: TRBJ2-2; abundance: NA; CDR3nt: TGTGCCAGCAGCCCTGCCGGGCTGAACACCGGGGAGCTGTTTTTT; CDR3aa: CASSPAGLNTGELFF
v_gene: TRBV7-9; d_gene: NA; j_gene: TRBJ2-3; abundance: NA; CDR3nt: TGTGCCAGCAGCCCCCGCGAAGGGGTGAGTGGCACAGATACGCAGTATTTT; CDR3aa: CASSPREGVSGTDTQYF
v_gene: TRBV7-9; d_gene: NA; j_gene: TRBJ1-1; abundance: NA; CDR3nt: TGTGCCAGCAGCCGAGTGGGAGAGGACACTGAAGCTTTCTTT; CDR3aa: CASSRVGEDTEAFF
v_gene: TRBV10-3; d_gene: TRBD1; j_gene: TRBJ1-6; abundance: few; CDR3nt: TGTGCCATCGGGGGACAGGGGAATTCACCCCTCCACTTT; CDR3aa: CAIGGQGNSPLHF
v_gene: TRBV6-5; d_gene: NA; j_gene: TRBJ1-1; abundance: NA; CDR3nt: TGTGCCAGCACCCCGGCGGACAGCGGGGCTGAAGCTTTCTTT; CDR3aa: CASTPADSGAEAFF
v_gene: TRBV11-2; d_gene: NA; j_gene: TRBJ2-5; abundance: NA; CDR3nt: TGTGCCAGCAGCTTGGCTAAGGCTATCTCTGAAGAGACCCAGTACTTC; CDR3aa: CASSLAKAISEETQYF
v_gene: TRBV3-1/TRBV3-2; d_gene: NA; j_gene: TRBJ2-3; abundance: NA; CDR3nt: TGTGCCAGCAGTCTTCAGTTCACAGATACGCAGTATTTT; CDR3aa: CASSLQFTDTQYF
v_gene: TRBV3-1/TRBV3-2; d_gene: NA; j_gene: TRBJ1-1; abundance: NA; CDR3nt: TGTGCCAGCAGCCAAGGCAGGGCGCGGACTGAAGCTTTCTTT; CDR3aa: CASSQGRARTEAFF
v_gene: TRBV5-6; d_gene: NA; j_gene: TRBJ2-6; abundance: NA; CDR3nt: TGTGCCAGCAGCCGGTCAGGGGCTGGGGCCAACGTCCTGACTTTC; CDR3aa: CASSRSGAGANVLTF
v_gene: TRBV5-1; d_gene: TRBD1; j_gene: TRBJ2-6; abundance: NA; CDR3nt: TGCGCCAGCTCCTCTTCACCCCAGGGGGCTGGGGCCAACGTCCTGACTTTC; CDR3aa: CASSSSPQGAGANVLTF